A single sample is the source of the 2 T cell receptor beta chains below, sequenced in a study of read filtering for tumor transcriptome and immune sequencing. Molecular barcoded adaptors covering alpha/delta and beta/gamma chains were used on roughly 400 ng RNA. TCRdb itself ran the reads through MiXCR, one entry per CDR3 protein. The profile shows fewer than 25,000 distinct CDR3 sequences, under 25% of them singletons. Sequenced: a population of CD138-negative cells sorted from bone marrow. The receptors here all came from a donor at least 40 years old with multiple myeloma.

This clonotype appeared many times. DNA of the CDR3: TGTGCCAGCAGCTCCCAACTAGCGGGAGGTAGCAATGAGCAGTTCTTC. Encoded protein: CASSSQLAGGSNEQFF. The chain couples TRBV7-9 to TRBJ2-1, with 12 nucleotides matching TRBD2. The CDR3 covers 16 residues. V lost 4 bases, J lost 6 bases, and 7 bases stayed unmatched. Germline CDR1 reads SEHNR; CDR2 reads FQNEAQ (reference sequence).

This clonotype was seen repeatedly, ten times or more. The V call is TRBV5-1, the J call TRBJ2-7; 7 nucleotides line up with TRBD2. J lost 3 bases, V lost 3 bases, and 0 bases had no gene match. The CDR3 has 12 amino acids. Per the germline V gene, CDR1 is SGHRS and CDR2 is YFSETQ. CDR3 sequence: CASSWDYYEQYF. The CDR3 DNA follows: TGCGCCAGCAGCTGGGACTACTACGAGCAGTACTTC.